This is a list of T cell receptor beta chains from one sample in a study of T cell responses to AZD1222 COVID-19 vaccine. TCRdb keeps only in-frame clones here, not all; method: immunoSEQ multiplex PCR. The repertoire holds roughly 130,000 clones, with roughly nine tenths as singletons. This specimen consisted of peripheral blood, obtained on day 0 of AZD1222 vaccination. The receptors were sampled from an adult in good health. CDR3s include the opening cysteine and the closing phenylalanine or tryptophan. The D gene is left open where the match is weak. Rows give clone size only sometimes, using once, few, many, or a class for an expanded clone.

d_call,j_call,v_call,clone_size,cdr3_nt,cdr3_aa
TRBD1,TRBJ1-1,TRBV5-1,.,TGCGCCAGCAGCCAAAACAGGGGCACTGAAGCTTTCTTT,CASSQNRGTEAFF
.,TRBJ1-1,TRBV7-2,.,TGTGCCAGCAGCTTAGTATGGCAGGTGAACACTGAAGCTTTCTTT,CASSLVWQVNTEAFF
.,TRBJ2-2,TRBV27,.,TGTGCCAGCAGTTTATACCCCTCCCGAGCCACCGGGGAGCTGTTTTTT,CASSLYPSRATGELFF
TRBD1,TRBJ1-1,TRBV7-2,.,TGTGCCAGCAAGGTCGGGGTTGCAGGGGGGAACACTGAAGCTTTCTTT,CASKVGVAGGNTEAFF
TRBD1,TRBJ1-4,TRBV5-4,once,TGTGCCAGTTCGAAAACCATAGGGGGCCCCGGAGAAAAACTGTTTTTT,CASSKTIGGPGEKLFF
.,TRBJ2-7,TRBV3-1/TRBV3-2,once,TGTGCCAGCAGCCCCCATTTCTCCTACGAGCAGTACTTC,CASSPHFSYEQYF
.,TRBJ2-1,TRBV7-9,.,TGTGCCAGCAGCTTAGAGTACCCGTACAATGAGCAGTTCTTC,CASSLEYPYNEQFF
.,TRBJ1-1,TRBV4-3,.,TGCGCCAGCAGCCAAGCCATAGGTCTGGTAACTGAAGCTTTCTTT,CASSQAIGLVTEAFF
.,TRBJ2-2,TRBV6-1,.,TGTGCCAGCAGTGCCCGCAGGAGCCCTTCGAACACCGGGGAGCTGTTTTTT,CASSARRSPSNTGELFF
.,TRBJ2-7,TRBV1,once,TGCACCAGCAGCCAAGGAGGGGCTTTAGGTCACGAGCAGTACTTC,CTSSQGGALGHEQYF
TRBD2,TRBJ2-7,TRBV2,.,TGTGCCAGCGGGGGACTAGCGGGAGCCTACGAGCAGTACTTC,CASGGLAGAYEQYF
.,TRBJ2-2,TRBV14,.,TGTGCCAGCAGCCAAGGTCTTCTCACCGGGGAGCTGTTTTTT,CASSQGLLTGELFF
.,TRBJ2-5,TRBV2,.,TGTGCCACCACATTAGCGGTTAGTCAAGAGACCCAGTACTTC,CATTLAVSQETQYF
TRBD1,TRBJ1-2,TRBV2,.,TGTGCCAGCAGTGGACAGGGGGAGATTTATGGCTACACCTTC,CASSGQGEIYGYTF
TRBD1,TRBJ1-5,TRBV28,.,TGTGCCAGCAGTGGCGGGCAGGGGGGGAATCAGCCCCAGCATTTT,CASSGGQGGNQPQHF
.,TRBJ2-3,TRBV18,.,TGTGCCAGCTCGTCTAGCTACAGCACAGATACGCAGTATTTT,CASSSSYSTDTQYF
.,TRBJ1-1,TRBV9,.,TGTGCCAGCAGCGCGATAGGGGCGAACACTGAAGCTTTCTTT,CASSAIGANTEAFF
TRBD1,TRBJ2-3,TRBV24-1,.,TGTGCCACCAGTGAGACAGGGGGCACAGATACGCAGTATTTT,CATSETGGTDTQYF
.,TRBJ2-3,TRBV3-1/TRBV3-2,.,TGTGCCAGCACGAAAAGGGGGATTGGCACAGATACGCAGTATTTT,CASTKRGIGTDTQYF
.,TRBJ2-7,TRBV12-3/TRBV12-4,.,TGTGCCAGCAGTTTAGTCTCGCGGTACGAGCAGTACTTC,CASSLVSRYEQYF
.,TRBJ2-7,TRBV7-2,.,TGTGCCAGCAGCACACGAAGGGAGTATGAGCAGTACTTC,CASSTRREYEQYF
.,TRBJ1-3,TRBV19,.,TGTGCCAGTAGTATCTCACGGGCAAGCTCTGGAAACACCATATATTTT,CASSISRASSGNTIYF